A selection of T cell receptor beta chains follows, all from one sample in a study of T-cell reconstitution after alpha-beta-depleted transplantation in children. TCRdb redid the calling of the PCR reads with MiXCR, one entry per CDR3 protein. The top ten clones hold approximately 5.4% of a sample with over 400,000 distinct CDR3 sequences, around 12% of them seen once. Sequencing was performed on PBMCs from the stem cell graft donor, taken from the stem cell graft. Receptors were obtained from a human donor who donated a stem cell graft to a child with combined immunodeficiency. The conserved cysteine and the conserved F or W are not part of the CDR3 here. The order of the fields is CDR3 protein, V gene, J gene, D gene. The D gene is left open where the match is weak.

CDR3aa: ASSLGLAGNLAKNIQY
v_gene: TRBV4-2
j_gene: TRBJ2-4
d_gene: TRBD2

CDR3aa: ASSKGADTEAF
v_gene: TRBV9
j_gene: TRBJ1-1
d_gene: TRBD1

CDR3aa: ASSPSVVGNTEAF
v_gene: TRBV13
j_gene: TRBJ1-1
d_gene: -

CDR3aa: ASSLEGPSYEQY
v_gene: TRBV5-1
j_gene: TRBJ2-7
d_gene: -

CDR3aa: ASSVPLSSTEAF
v_gene: TRBV9
j_gene: TRBJ1-1
d_gene: -

CDR3aa: ASSLFRQSSTDTQY
v_gene: TRBV28
j_gene: TRBJ2-3
d_gene: -

CDR3aa: ASSRGGRPLGYT
v_gene: TRBV12-3/TRBV12-4
j_gene: TRBJ1-2
d_gene: -

CDR3aa: ASSPDRTVGYT
v_gene: TRBV7-9
j_gene: TRBJ1-2
d_gene: -

CDR3aa: ASSFPTRGETQY
v_gene: TRBV7-9
j_gene: TRBJ2-5
d_gene: -

CDR3aa: ASRPPGQENTGELF
v_gene: TRBV12-3/TRBV12-4
j_gene: TRBJ2-2
d_gene: TRBD1

CDR3aa: AISESLTGFTDSNQPQH
v_gene: TRBV10-3
j_gene: TRBJ1-5
d_gene: TRBD1

CDR3aa: SARAGTSGGRNEQF
v_gene: TRBV20-1
j_gene: TRBJ2-1
d_gene: TRBD2

CDR3aa: ASSQETGGFSYEQY
v_gene: TRBV4-3
j_gene: TRBJ2-7
d_gene: TRBD1

CDR3aa: SARDLVQGALETQY
v_gene: TRBV20-1
j_gene: TRBJ2-5
d_gene: TRBD1

CDR3aa: SARVLRTGREYNEQF
v_gene: TRBV20-1
j_gene: TRBJ2-1
d_gene: -

CDR3aa: ASVIGANVLT
v_gene: TRBV12-3/TRBV12-4
j_gene: TRBJ2-6
d_gene: -

CDR3aa: ASSYRRYGTDTQY
v_gene: TRBV6-5
j_gene: TRBJ2-3
d_gene: -

CDR3aa: ASSLGSGTGVNTEAF
v_gene: TRBV5-1
j_gene: TRBJ1-1
d_gene: TRBD1

CDR3aa: SVEGGLGAGEQY
v_gene: TRBV29-1
j_gene: TRBJ2-7
d_gene: -

CDR3aa: ACLDRGETQY
v_gene: TRBV30
j_gene: TRBJ2-5
d_gene: TRBD1

CDR3aa: SARRLNSYEQY
v_gene: TRBV20-1
j_gene: TRBJ2-7
d_gene: -

CDR3aa: ASSLEDSPLH
v_gene: TRBV7-9
j_gene: TRBJ1-6
d_gene: -

CDR3aa: ASSQVGTGRTDTQY
v_gene: TRBV4-2
j_gene: TRBJ2-3
d_gene: TRBD1

CDR3aa: SSGPLIGEQF
v_gene: TRBV29-1
j_gene: TRBJ2-1
d_gene: -

CDR3aa: ASSQDGRNYNEQF
v_gene: TRBV3-1
j_gene: TRBJ2-1
d_gene: -

CDR3aa: SVDRANTGELF
v_gene: TRBV29-1
j_gene: TRBJ2-2
d_gene: -

CDR3aa: SARAGQGRQPQH
v_gene: TRBV20-1
j_gene: TRBJ1-5
d_gene: TRBD1

CDR3aa: ASSSRAGELF
v_gene: TRBV7-9
j_gene: TRBJ2-2
d_gene: -

CDR3aa: SVATGGDNEQF
v_gene: TRBV29-1
j_gene: TRBJ2-1
d_gene: -

CDR3aa: ASSFQGRTDTQY
v_gene: TRBV12-3/TRBV12-4
j_gene: TRBJ2-3
d_gene: -

CDR3aa: AWSVFQDYNEQF
v_gene: TRBV30
j_gene: TRBJ2-1
d_gene: -

CDR3aa: ASSARGSPDTQY
v_gene: TRBV7-9
j_gene: TRBJ2-3
d_gene: -

CDR3aa: ASSYPTGGGTYNEQF
v_gene: TRBV25-1
j_gene: TRBJ2-1
d_gene: TRBD2

CDR3aa: SASSGQNTGELF
v_gene: TRBV29-1
j_gene: TRBJ2-2
d_gene: -

CDR3aa: ASGRGAGNTEAF
v_gene: TRBV12-3/TRBV12-4
j_gene: TRBJ1-1
d_gene: -

CDR3aa: ASSLAGTGGSPLH
v_gene: TRBV5-6
j_gene: TRBJ1-6
d_gene: TRBD1

CDR3aa: ATPGQGVYGYT
v_gene: TRBV21-1
j_gene: TRBJ1-2
d_gene: -

CDR3aa: ASSQDGTGHNEQF
v_gene: TRBV4-2
j_gene: TRBJ2-1
d_gene: TRBD1

CDR3aa: ASSLALGRKPYGYT
v_gene: TRBV11-1
j_gene: TRBJ1-2
d_gene: -

CDR3aa: ASSTLRGYEQY
v_gene: TRBV4-2
j_gene: TRBJ2-7
d_gene: -

CDR3aa: ASSLFRLGGEQF
v_gene: TRBV27
j_gene: TRBJ2-1
d_gene: -

CDR3aa: ASSSRTGGVAKNIQY
v_gene: TRBV11-2
j_gene: TRBJ2-4
d_gene: -

CDR3aa: ASRPLIALSSYEQY
v_gene: TRBV27
j_gene: TRBJ2-7
d_gene: -

CDR3aa: ASSNRDTDRS
v_gene: TRBV12-3/TRBV12-4
j_gene: TRBJ2-7
d_gene: -

CDR3aa: ASSLAGRDTQY
v_gene: TRBV12-3/TRBV12-4
j_gene: TRBJ2-3
d_gene: -

CDR3aa: ASRPNRGARYEQY
v_gene: TRBV11-2
j_gene: TRBJ2-7
d_gene: TRBD1

CDR3aa: ASSRTSGRLEEQF
v_gene: TRBV12-3/TRBV12-4
j_gene: TRBJ2-1
d_gene: TRBD2

CDR3aa: SARQAPPGAF
v_gene: TRBV20-1
j_gene: TRBJ1-1
d_gene: -